This entry is about one T cell receptor beta chain. The sample is drawn from a study of shared clonotypes between healthy human individuals. The repertoire was sequenced with immunoSEQ multiplex PCR; TCRdb's copy has only in-frame clones and lacks some. The sample holds 2 million to 2.5 million clones, 92% seen once. Germline V gene sequence: CDR1 MNHNS, CDR2 SASEGT. The CDR3 totals 14 residues. With 7 bases removed from V and 3 bases from J, the gap between germline ends came to 16 bases. The sample consisted of naive CD4+ T cells from PBMCs. Subset meaning: CD45RA+ positively selected. This TCR was sampled from a man between 18 and 29 years old in good health. Some clones in this sample may be carry-over from other donors' samples. The rearrangement uses TRBV6-1 and TRBJ2-7, with a weak D call TRBD2 (6 bases). The CDR3 sequence: CASNLGTGDYEQYF. The CDR3, as DNA: TGTGCCAGCAACCTAGGGACTGGGGACTACGAGCAGTACTTC.